This T cell receptor beta chain came from a study of vaccination and CD4 T cells after COVID-19. Across the whole study: Subjects got two shots of BNT162b2 or mRNA-1273 vaccine. Study-level results: Reactive clone data from convalescent patients indicated a median of about 90% appearing only post-vaccination. Researchers looked at relatively few convalescent patients and had no early post-infection timepoints.

Documented treatment: approximately 9-day PBMC culture with coronavirus spike peptide pools or control peptides (ViraFEST assay). Gathering of the CD4+ T cells, from the unexposed donor, took place before the COVID-19 pandemic (2011-2018). Unexposed-donor CD4+ T cells were probed with SARS-CoV-2 S/N and four cold-coronavirus spikes, cells permitting. This clonotype was detected only a few times. Its antigen is as yet unknown. Oncomine TCR Beta short-read sequencing was applied to DNA from cultured CD4+ T cells. Someone extracted genomic DNA from cultured CD4+ T cells. TCRdb independently ran MiXCR on the PCR reads; one entry per CDR3 protein. In the table there are approximately 9,500 distinct CDR3 sequences, about 35% of which are singletons. V shed 0 bases and J shed 4 bases, with 3 bases lying between them. The length of the CDR3 is 12 residues.

The chain recombines TRBV12-3 or TRBV12-4 with TRBJ2-5, with D hard to call. The TCR sequence derives from a human donor in good health. Sequencing was performed on CD4+ T cells from blood, cultured in vitro. The CDR3, as DNA: TGTGCCAGCAGTTTAGCTGTAGAGACCCAGTACTTC. It codes for CASSLAVETQYF.